The entry below describes one T cell receptor (beta chain). The data were taken from a study of blood T cell repertoires in COVID-19. Study-wide context: Whether acute or convalescent, the COVID-19 samples came from the United States, Italy and Spain. T cells, B-cell-depleted T cells, or PBMCs supplied cDNA or gDNA.

The V end lost 4 bases, the J end lost 5 bases, and 22 bases lay between the germline ends. The CDR3 contains 16 residues. Germline-derived CDR1 and CDR2 are SGHRS and YFSETQ. Seattle participants joined during active infection and were tracked over time. Per the original data handling: Amplified reference gene primers provided the basis for estimating nucleated cell counts. Here immunoSEQ multiplex PCR was the method, and the copy in TCRdb shows in-frame clones only, minus some. V, J and clone size are taken as reported in that table, and D and trimming were inferred from the DNA itself. The sample consists of 200,000 to 250,000 clones, 70% to 90% of them appearing once.

Sample: peripheral blood. The source is a woman aged 70 to 79 with COVID-19, enrolled during active disease. The chain couples TRBV5-1 to TRBJ2-7; no definite D call. In DNA, the CDR3 is TGCGCCAGCAGCCCCACACCTAGGCCCGCCGGCCACGAGCAGTACTTC. Amino acids: CASSPTPRPAGHEQYF. Filled out from reference TRBV5-1 and TRBJ2-7, the complete variable domain reads KAGVTQTPRYLIKTRGQQVTLSCSPISGHRSVSWYQQTPGQGLQFLFEYFSETQRNKGNFPGRFSGRQFSNSRSEMNVSTLELGDSALYLCASSPTPRPAGHEQYFGPGTRLTVT.